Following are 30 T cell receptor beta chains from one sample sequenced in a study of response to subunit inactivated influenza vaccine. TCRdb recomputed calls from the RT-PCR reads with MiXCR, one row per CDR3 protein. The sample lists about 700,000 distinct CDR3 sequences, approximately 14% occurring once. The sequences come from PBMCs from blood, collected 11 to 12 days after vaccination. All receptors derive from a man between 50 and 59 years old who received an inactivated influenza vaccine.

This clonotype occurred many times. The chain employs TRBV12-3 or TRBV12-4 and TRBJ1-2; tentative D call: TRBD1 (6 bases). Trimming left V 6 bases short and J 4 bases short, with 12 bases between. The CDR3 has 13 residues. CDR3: CASSRDRIYGYTF. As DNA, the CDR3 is TGTGCCAGCAGCCGCGACAGGATCTATGGCTACACCTTC.

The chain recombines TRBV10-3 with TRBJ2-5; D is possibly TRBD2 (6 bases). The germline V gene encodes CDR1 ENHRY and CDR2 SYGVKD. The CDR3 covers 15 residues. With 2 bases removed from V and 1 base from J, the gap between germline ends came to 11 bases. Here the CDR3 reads CAISEPGRIQETQYF. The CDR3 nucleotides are TGTGCCATCAGTGAGCCGGGGAGGATCCAAGAGACCCAGTACTTC.

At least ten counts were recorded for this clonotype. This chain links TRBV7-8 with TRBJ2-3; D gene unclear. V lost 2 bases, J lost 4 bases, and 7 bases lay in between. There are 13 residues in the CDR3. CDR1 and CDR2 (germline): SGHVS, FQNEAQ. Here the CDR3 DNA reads TGTGCCAGCAGCTTACCCTTTTCAGATACGCAGTATTTT. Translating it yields CASSLPFSDTQYF.

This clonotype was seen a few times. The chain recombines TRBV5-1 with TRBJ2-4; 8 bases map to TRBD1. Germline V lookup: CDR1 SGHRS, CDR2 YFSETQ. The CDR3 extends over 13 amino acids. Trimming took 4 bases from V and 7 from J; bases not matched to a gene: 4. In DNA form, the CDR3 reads TGCGCCAGCAGCCCTAGGACAGGGAACATTCAGTACTTC. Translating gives CASSPRTGNIQYF.

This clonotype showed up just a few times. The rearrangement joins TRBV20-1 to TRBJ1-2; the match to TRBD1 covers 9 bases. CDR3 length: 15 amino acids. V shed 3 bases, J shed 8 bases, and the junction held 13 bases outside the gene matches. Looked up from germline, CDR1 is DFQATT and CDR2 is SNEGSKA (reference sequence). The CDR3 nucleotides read TGCAGTGCTAGTACATCCCGGGACAGGGTATTGGGCTACACCTTC. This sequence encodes CSASTSRDRVLGYTF.

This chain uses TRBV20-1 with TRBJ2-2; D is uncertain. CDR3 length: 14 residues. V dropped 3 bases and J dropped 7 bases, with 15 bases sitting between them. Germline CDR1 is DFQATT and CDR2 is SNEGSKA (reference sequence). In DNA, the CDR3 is TGCAGTGCTAGCAGACCCTCCGTTGTCGGGGAGCTGTTTTTT. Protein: CSASRPSVVGELFF.

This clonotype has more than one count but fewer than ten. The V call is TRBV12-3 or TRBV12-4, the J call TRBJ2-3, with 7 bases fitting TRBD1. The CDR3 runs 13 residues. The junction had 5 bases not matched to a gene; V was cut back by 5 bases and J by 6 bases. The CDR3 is CASSPQGMDTQYF. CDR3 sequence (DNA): TGTGCCAGCAGTCCACAGGGGATGGATACGCAGTATTTT.

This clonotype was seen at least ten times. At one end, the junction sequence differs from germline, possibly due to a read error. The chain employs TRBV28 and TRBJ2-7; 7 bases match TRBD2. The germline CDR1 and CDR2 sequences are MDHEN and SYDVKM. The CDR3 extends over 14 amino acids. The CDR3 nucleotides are TGCGCCAGCAGCTTGGGAGGGGACTCCTACGAGCAGTACTTC. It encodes CASSLGGDSYEQYF.

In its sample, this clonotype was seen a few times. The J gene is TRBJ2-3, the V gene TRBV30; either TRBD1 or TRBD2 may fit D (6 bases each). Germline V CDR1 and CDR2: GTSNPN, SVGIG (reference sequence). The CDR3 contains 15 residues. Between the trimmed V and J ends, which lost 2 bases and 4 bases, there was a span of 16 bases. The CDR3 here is CAWSSPSGASDTQYF. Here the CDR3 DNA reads TGTGCCTGGAGTTCCCCGTCGGGGGCATCAGATACGCAGTATTTT.

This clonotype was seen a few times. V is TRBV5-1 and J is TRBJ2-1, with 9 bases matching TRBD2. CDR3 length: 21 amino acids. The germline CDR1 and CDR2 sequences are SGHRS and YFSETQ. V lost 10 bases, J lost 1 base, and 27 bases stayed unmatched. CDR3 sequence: CASHRPTQRGAPLRSYNEQFF. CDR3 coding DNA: TGCGCCTCACACCGTCCCACCCAGCGGGGGGCCCCCCTTAGGTCCTACAATGAGCAGTTCTTC.

DNA of the CDR3: TGCGCCAGCAGCTTGTTCCTAGGGACAGGGATTCTTTATGGCTACACCTTC. Translating it yields CASSLFLGTGILYGYTF. The rearrangement uses TRBV5-1 and TRBJ1-2; the match to TRBD1 covers 9 bases. The length of the CDR3 is 17 residues. With V trimmed by 1 base and J by 5 bases, 12 bases remained unmatched. Per the germline V gene, CDR1 is SGHRS and CDR2 is YFSETQ.

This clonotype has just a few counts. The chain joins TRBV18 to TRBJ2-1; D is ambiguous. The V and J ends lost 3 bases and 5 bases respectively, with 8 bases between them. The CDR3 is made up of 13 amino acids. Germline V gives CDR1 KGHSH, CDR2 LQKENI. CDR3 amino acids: CASSPRTDNEQFF. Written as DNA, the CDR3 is TGTGCCAGCTCACCCCGGACGGACAATGAGCAGTTCTTC.

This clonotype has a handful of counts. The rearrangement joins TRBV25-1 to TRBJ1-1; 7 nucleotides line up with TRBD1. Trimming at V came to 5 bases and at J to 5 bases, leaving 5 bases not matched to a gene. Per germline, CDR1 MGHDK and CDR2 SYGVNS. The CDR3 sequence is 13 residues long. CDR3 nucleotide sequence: TGTGCCAGCAGTTCAACAGGGGAAACTGAAGCTTTCTTT. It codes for CASSSTGETEAFF.

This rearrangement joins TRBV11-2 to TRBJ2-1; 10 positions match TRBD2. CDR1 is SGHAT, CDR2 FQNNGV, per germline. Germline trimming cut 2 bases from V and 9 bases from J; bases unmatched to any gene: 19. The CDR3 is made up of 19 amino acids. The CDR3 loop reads CASSLYLGRAGGPAGEQFF. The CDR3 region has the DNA TGTGCCAGCAGCTTATATCTGGGGCGAGCGGGAGGGCCTGCGGGTGAGCAGTTCTTC.

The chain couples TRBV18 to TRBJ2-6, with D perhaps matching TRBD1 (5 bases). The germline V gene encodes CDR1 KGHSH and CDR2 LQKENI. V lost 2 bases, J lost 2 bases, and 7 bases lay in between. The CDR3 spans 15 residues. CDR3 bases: TGTGCCAGCTCACCAGTAGGGGCTGGGGCCAACGTCCTGACTTTC. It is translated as CASSPVGAGANVLTF.

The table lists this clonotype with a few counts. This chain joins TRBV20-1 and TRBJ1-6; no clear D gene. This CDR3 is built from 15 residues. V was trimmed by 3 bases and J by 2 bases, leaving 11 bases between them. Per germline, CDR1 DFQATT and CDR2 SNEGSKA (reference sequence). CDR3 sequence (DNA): TGCAGTGCTAGGGGTAGGGCTCCCTATAATTCACCCCTCCACTTT. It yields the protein CSARGRAPYNSPLHF.

Here the CDR3 reads CASSFRVGQPQHF. The CDR3 DNA is TGTGCCAGCAGTTTTAGGGTAGGTCAGCCCCAGCATTTT. This chain links TRBV12-3 or TRBV12-4 with TRBJ1-5; D call uncertain. Trimming took off 3 bases at V and 6 bases at J, with 9 bases between the two ends. The CDR3 has 13 amino acids.

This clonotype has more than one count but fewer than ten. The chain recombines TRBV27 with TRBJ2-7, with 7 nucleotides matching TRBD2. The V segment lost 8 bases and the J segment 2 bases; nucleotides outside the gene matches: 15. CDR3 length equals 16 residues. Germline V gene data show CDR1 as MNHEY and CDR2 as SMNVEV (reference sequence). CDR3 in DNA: TGTGCCAGCGCTCCCTCCCAGGGCGGGAGACCCTACGAGCAGTACTTC. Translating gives CASAPSQGGRPYEQYF.

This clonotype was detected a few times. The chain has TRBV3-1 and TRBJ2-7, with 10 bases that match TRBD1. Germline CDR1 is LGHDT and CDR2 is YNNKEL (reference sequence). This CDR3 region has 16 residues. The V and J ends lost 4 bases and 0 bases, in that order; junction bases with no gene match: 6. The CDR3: CASSRRGQGISYEQYF. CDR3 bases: TGTGCCAGCAGCCGACGGGGACAGGGGATCTCCTACGAGCAGTACTTC.

CDR3 sequence (DNA): TGTGCCAGCAGCCGGGACAGTACTCCCTATAACTATGGCTACACCTTC. Amino acid sequence: CASSRDSTPYNYGYTF. The genes are TRBV7-9 and TRBJ1-2; the match to TRBD1 covers 7 bases. V lost 5 bases, J lost 1 base, and 10 bases stayed unmatched. This CDR3 spans 16 amino acids. Germline assignment: CDR1 SEHNR and CDR2 FQNEAQ (reference sequence).

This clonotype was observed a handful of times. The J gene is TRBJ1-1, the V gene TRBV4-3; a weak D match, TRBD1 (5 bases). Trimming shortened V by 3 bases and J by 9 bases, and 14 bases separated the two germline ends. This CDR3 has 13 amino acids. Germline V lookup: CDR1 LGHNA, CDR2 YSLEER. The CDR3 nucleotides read TGCGCCAGCAGCCACTCTCTTAGGGACCAAGCTTTCTTT. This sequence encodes CASSHSLRDQAFF.

The chain's CDR3 is CASSSSGQETQYF. The CDR3 region has the DNA TGTGCCAGCAGCTCTAGCGGCCAAGAGACCCAGTACTTC. V is TRBV7-2 and J is TRBJ2-5, with 7 bases fitting TRBD2. The CDR3 runs 13 residues. Looked up from germline, CDR1 is SGHTA and CDR2 is FQGNSA. Unmatched junction bases numbered 0, after V lost 4 bases and J lost 1 base.

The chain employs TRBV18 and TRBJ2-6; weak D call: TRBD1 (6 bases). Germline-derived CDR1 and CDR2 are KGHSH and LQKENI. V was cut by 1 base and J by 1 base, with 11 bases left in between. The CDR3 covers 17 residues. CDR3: CASSPRDRSSGANVLTF. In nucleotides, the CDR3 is TGTGCCAGCTCACCACGAGACAGGTCTTCTGGGGCCAACGTCCTGACTTTC. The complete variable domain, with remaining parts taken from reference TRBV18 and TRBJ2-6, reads NAGVMQNPRHLVRRRGQEARLRCSPMKGHSHVYWYRQLPEEGLKFMVYLQKENIIDESGMPKERFSAEFPKEGPSILRIQQVVRGDSAAYFCASSPRDRSSGANVLTFGAGSRLTVL.

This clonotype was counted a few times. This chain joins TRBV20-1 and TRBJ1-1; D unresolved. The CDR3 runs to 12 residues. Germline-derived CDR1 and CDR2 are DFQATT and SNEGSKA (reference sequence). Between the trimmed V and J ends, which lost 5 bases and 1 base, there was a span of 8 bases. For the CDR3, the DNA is TGCAGTGCTTTGGATTCGAACACTGAAGCTTTCTTT. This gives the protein CSALDSNTEAFF.

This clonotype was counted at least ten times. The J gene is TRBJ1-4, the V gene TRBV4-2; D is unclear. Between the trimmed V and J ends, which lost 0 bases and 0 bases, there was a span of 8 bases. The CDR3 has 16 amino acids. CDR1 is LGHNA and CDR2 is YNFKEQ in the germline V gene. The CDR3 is CASSQDPQSTNEKLFF. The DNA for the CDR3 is TGTGCCAGCAGCCAAGATCCCCAGTCAACTAATGAAAAACTGTTTTTT.

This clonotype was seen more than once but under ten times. In DNA, the CDR3 is TGCAGTGCTAGGGCAATTTTAAAGGGGGGTCAGGGCGAGTATGGCTACACCTTC. This codes for CSARAILKGGQGEYGYTF. The V and J genes are TRBV20-1 and TRBJ1-2, with a weak D call TRBD1 (6 bases). CDR1 DFQATT and CDR2 SNEGSKA come from the germline V gene (reference sequence). This CDR3 comprises 18 residues. The V and J ends lost 3 bases and 5 bases respectively, with 28 bases between them.

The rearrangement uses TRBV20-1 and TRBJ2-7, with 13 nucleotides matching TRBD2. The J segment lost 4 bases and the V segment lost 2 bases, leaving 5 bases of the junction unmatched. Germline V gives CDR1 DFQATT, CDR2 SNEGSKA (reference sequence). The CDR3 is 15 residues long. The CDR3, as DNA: TGCAGTGCTAGACCTCAACTAGCGGGAGGGTACGAGCAGTACTTC. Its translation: CSARPQLAGGYEQYF.

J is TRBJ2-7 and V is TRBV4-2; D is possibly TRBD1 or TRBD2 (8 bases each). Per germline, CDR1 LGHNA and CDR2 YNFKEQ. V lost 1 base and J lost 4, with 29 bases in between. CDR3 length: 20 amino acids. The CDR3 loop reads CASSQGDRTPVSGSWYEQYF. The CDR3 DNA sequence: TGTGCCAGCAGCCAAGGGGACAGGACTCCCGTAAGCGGGAGTTGGTACGAGCAGTACTTC.

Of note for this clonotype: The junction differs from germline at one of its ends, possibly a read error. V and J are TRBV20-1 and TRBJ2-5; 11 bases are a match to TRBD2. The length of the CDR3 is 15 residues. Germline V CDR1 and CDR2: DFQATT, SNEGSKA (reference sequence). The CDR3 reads CSVRHSSGGQETQYF. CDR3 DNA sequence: TGCAGTGTTAGACACTCTAGCGGGGGGCAAGAGACCCAGTACTTC.

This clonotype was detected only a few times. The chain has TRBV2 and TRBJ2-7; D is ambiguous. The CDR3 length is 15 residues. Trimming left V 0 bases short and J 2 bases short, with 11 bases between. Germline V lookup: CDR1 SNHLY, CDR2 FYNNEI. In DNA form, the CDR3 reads TGTGCCAGCAGTGAAGCCAGGATTTTCCCCTACGAGCAGTACTTC. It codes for CASSEARIFPYEQYF.